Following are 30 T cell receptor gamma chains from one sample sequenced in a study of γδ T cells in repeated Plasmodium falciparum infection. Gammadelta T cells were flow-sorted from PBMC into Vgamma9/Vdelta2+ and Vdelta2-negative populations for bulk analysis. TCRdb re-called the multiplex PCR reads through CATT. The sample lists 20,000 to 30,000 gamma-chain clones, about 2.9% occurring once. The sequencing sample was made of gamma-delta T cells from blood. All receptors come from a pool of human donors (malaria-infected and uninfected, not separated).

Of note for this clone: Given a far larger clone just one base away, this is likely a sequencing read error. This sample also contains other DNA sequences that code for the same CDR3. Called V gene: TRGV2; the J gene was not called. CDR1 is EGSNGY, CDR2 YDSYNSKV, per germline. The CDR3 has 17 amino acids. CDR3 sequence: CATWDGNSRANYYKKLF. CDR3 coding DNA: TGTGCCACCTGGGACGGAAATTCCCGTGCCAATTATTATAAGAAGCTCTTT.

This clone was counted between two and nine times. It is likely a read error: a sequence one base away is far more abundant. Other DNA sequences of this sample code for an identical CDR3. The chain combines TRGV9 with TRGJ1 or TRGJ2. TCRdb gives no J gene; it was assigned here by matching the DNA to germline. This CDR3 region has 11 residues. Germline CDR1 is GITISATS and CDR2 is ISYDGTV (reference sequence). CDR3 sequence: CALWEVQMKLF. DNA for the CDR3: TGTGCCCTGTGGGAGGTGCAAATGAAACTCTTT.

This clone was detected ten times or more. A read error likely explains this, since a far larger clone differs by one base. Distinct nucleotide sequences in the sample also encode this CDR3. This CDR3 reads CALWEVNPELGKKIKVF. In DNA, the CDR3 is TGTGCCCTGTGGGAGGTGAATCCTGAGTTGGGCAAAAAAATCAAGGTATTT. The chain carries TRGV9 and TRGJP. The germline CDR1 and CDR2 sequences are GITISATS and ISYDGTV (reference sequence). The CDR3 has 17 amino acids.

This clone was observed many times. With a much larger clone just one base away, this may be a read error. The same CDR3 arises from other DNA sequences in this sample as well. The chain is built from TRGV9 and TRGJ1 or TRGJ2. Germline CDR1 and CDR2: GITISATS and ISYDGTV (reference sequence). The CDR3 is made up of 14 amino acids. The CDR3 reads CALWEARDYYKKLF. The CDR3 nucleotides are TGTGCCTTGTGGGAGGCAAGAGATTATTATAAGAAACTCTTC.

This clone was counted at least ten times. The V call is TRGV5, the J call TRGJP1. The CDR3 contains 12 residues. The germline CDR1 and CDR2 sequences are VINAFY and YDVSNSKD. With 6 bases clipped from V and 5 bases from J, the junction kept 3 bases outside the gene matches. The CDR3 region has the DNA TGTGCCACCTGGTGTACTGGTTGGTTCAAGATATTT. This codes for CATWCTGWFKIF.

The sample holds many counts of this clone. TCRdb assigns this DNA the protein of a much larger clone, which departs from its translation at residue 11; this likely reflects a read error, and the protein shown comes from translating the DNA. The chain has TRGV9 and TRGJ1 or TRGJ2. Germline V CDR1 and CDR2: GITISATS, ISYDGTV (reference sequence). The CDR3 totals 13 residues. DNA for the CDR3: TGTGCCTTGTGGGAGGTGGGGTATTATAAGGAACTCTTT. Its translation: CALWEVGYYKELF.

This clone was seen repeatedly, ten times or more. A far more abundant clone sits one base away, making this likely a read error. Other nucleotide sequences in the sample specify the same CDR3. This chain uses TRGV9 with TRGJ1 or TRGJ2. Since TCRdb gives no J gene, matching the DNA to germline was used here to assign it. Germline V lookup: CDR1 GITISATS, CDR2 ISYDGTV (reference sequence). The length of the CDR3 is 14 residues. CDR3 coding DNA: TGTGCCCTGTGGGAGGGACCTACTTATTATAAGAAACTCTTT. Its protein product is CALWEGPTYYKKLF.

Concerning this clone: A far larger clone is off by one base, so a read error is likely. CDR3 in amino acids: CALWEEYSYYKKLF. DNA for the CDR3: TGTGCCTTGTGGGAGGAATACTCCTATTATAAGAAACTCTTT. The rearrangement links TRGV9 to TRGJ1 or TRGJ2. The J gene, absent from TCRdb, was called here by matching the DNA to germline. CDR1 is GITISATS, CDR2 ISYDGTV, per germline (reference sequence). After removal of 2 bases from V and 4 bases from J, the junction contained 8 bases not matched to a gene. This CDR3 spans 14 amino acids.

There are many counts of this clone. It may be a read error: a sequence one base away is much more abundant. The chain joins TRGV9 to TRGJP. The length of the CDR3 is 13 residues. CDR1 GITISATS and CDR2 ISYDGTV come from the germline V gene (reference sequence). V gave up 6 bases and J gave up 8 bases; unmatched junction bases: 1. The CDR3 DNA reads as TGTGCCTTGTGGAAGTTGGGCAAAAAAATCAAGGTATTT. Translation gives CALWKLGKKIKVF.

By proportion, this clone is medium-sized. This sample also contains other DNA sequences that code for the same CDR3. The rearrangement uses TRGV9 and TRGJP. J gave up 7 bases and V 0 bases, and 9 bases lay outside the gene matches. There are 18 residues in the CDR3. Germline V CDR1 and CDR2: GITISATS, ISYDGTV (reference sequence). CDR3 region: CALWEVTQSELGKKIKVF. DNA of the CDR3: TGTGCCTTGTGGGAGGTGACCCAATCGGAGTTGGGCAAAAAAATCAAGGTATTT.

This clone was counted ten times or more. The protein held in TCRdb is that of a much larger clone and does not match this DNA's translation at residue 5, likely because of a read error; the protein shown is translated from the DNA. CDR3 sequence reads: CATWGGRYKKLF. The DNA of the CDR3 is TGTGCCACCTGGGGCGGGCGCTATAAGAAACTCTTT. The chain employs TRGV2 and TRGJ1 or TRGJ2. Here the J gene came from matching the DNA to germline, since TCRdb omits it. From germline, CDR1 is EGSNGY and CDR2 YDSYNSKV. The CDR3 is made up of 12 amino acids.

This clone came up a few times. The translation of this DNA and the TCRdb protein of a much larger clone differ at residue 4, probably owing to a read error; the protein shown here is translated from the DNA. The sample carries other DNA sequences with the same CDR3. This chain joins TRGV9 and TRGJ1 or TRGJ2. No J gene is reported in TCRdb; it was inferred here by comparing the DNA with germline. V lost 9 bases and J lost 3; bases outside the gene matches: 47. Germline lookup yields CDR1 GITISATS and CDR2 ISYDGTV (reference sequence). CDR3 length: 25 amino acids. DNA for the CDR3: TGTGCCTTGGAGTCTTTGCGGGGCTTGTTACCTTGTAATAAGTTCGAACATGGTGCTTATTATAAGAAACTCTTT. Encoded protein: CALESLRGLLPCNKFEHGAYYKKLF.

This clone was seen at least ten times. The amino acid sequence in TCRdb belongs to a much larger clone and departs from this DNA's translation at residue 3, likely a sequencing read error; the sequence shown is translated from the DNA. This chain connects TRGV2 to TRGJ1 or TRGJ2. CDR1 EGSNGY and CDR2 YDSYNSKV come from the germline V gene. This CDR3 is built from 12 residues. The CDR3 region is CAAWDGRYKKLF. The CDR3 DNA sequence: TGTGCCGCCTGGGACGGGCGCTATAAGAAACTCTTT.

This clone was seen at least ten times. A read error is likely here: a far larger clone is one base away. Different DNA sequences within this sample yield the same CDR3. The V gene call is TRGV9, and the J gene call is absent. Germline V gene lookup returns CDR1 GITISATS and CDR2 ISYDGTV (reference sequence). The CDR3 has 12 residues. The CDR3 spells CALYPNYYKKLF. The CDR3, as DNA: TGTGCCTTGTACCCGAATTATTATAAAAAACTCTTT.

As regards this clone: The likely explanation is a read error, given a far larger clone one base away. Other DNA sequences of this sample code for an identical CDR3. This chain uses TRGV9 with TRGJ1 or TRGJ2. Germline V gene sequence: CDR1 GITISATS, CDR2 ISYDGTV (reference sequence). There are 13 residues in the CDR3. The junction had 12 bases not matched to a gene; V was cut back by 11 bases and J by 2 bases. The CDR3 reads CASVGRDYYKKLF. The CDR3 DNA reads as TGTGCCTCTGTGGGCAGGGATTATTATAAGAAACTCTTT.

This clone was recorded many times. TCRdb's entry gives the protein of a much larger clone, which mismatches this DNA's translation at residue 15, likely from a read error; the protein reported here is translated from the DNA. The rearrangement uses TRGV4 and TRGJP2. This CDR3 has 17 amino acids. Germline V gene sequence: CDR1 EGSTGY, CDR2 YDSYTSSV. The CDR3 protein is CATWDGLVGEGDWIRTF. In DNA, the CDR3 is TGTGCCACCTGGGACGGCCTTGTGGGAGAGGGTGATTGGATCAGGACGTTT.

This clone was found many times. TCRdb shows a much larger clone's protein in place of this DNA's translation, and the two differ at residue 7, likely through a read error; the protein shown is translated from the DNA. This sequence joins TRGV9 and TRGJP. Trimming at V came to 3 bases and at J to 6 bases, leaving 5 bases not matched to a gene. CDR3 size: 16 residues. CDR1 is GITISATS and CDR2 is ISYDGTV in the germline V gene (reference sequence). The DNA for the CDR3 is TGTGCCTTGTGGGAGCTCCGAGAGTTGGGCAAAAAAATCAAGGTATTT. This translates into CALWELRELGKKIKVF.

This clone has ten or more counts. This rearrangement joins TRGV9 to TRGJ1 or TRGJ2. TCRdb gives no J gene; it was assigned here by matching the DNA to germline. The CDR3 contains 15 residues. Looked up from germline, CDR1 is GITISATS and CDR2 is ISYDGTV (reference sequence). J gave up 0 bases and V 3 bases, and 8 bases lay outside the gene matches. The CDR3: CALWETLLNYYKKLF. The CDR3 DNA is TGTGCCTTGTGGGAGACACTCCTGAATTATTATAAGAAACTCTTT.

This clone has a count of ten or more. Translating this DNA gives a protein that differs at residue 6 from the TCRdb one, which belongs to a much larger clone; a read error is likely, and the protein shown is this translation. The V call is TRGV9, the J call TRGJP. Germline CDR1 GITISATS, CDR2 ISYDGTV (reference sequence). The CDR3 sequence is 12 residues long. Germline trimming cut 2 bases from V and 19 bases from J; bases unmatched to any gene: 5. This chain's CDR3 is CALWEARKIKVF. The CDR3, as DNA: TGTGCCTTGTGGGAGGCTAGGAAAATCAAGGTATTT.

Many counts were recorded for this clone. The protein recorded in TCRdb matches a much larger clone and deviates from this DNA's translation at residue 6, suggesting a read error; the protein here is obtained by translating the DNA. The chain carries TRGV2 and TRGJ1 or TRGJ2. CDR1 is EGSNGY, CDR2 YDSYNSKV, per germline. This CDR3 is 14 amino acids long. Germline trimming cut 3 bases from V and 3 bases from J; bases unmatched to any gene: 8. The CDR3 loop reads CATWDRQIYYKKLF. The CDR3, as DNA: TGTGCCACCTGGGACAGGCAGATTTATTATAAGAAACTCTTT.

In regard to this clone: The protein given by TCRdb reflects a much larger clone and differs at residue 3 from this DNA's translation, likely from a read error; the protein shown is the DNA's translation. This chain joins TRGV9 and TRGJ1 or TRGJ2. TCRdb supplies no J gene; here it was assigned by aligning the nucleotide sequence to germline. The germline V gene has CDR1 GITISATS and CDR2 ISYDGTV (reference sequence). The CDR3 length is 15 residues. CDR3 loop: CASWEPLWDYYKKLF. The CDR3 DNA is TGTGCCTCGTGGGAGCCTCTCTGGGATTATTATAAGAAACTCTTT.

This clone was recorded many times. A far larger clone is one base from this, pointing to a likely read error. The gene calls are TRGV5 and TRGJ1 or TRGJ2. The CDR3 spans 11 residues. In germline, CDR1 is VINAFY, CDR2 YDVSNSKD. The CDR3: CATWDAYKRLF. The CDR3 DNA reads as TGTGCCACCTGGGACGCTTATAAGAGACTCTTT.

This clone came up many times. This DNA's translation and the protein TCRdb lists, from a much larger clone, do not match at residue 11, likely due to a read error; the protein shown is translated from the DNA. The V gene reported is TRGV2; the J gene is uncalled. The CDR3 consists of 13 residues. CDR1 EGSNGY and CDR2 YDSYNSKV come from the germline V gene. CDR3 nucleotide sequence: TGTGCCACCTGGGACGGCATTTATTATAAGGAACTCTTT. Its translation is CATWDGIYYKELF.

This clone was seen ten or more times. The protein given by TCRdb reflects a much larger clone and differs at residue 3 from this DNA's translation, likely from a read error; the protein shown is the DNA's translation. This CDR3 reads CASWETQDYYKKLF. In DNA form, the CDR3 reads TGTGCCTCGTGGGAGACCCAGGATTATTATAAGAAACTCTTT. The chain joins TRGV9 to TRGJ1 or TRGJ2. The CDR3 covers 14 residues. The germline V gene encodes CDR1 GITISATS and CDR2 ISYDGTV (reference sequence).

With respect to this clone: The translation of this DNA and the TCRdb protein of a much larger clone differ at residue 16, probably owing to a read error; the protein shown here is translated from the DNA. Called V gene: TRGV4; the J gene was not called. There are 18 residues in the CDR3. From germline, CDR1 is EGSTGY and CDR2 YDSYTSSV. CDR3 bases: TGTGCCACCTGGGGAGTGGGGGTTGATGGAGTGAATTATTATAAGAGACTCTTT. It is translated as CATWGVGVDGVNYYKRLF.

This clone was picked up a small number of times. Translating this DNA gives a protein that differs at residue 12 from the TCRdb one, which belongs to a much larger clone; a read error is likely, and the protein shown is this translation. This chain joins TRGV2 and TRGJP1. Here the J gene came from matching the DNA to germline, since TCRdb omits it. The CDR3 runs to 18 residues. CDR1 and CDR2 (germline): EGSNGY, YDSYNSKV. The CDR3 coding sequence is TGTGCCACCTCCCAGATGGCTCTTAAATATACCAATGGTTGGTTCAAGATATTT. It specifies CATSQMALKYTNGWFKIF.

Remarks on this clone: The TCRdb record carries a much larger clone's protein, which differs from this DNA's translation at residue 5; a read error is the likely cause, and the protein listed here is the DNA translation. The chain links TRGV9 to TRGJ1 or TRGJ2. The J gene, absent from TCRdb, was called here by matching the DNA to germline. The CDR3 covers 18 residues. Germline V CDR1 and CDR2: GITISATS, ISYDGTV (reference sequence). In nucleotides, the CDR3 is TGTGCCTTGTGGGGGGTGCACTATGGACTAGGGAATTATTATAAGAAACTCTTT. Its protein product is CALWGVHYGLGNYYKKLF.

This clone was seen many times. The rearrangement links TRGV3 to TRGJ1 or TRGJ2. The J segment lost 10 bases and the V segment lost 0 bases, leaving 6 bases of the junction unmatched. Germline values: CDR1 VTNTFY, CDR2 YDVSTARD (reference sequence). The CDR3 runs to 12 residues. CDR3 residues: CATWDRPWKKLF. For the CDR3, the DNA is TGTGCCACCTGGGACAGGCCTTGGAAGAAACTCTTT.

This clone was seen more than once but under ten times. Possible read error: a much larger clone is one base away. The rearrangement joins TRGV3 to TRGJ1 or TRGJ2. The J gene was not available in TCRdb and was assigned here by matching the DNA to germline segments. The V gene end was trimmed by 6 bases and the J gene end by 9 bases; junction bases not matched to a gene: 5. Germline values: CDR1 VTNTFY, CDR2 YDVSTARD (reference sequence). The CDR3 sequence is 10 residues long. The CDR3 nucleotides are TGTGCCACCTGGTCGTGTAAGAAACTCTTT. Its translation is CATWSCKKLF.

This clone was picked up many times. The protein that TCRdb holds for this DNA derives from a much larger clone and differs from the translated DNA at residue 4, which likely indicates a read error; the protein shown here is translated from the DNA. The CDR3 DNA reads TGTGCCTTGCGGGAGGTGACGGACTATTATAAGAAACTCTTT. Its translation is CALREVTDYYKKLF. The V gene is TRGV9, the J gene TRGJ1 or TRGJ2. The J gene comes from matching the DNA to germline here; TCRdb lacks it. Germline values: CDR1 GITISATS, CDR2 ISYDGTV (reference sequence). CDR3 size: 14 residues.